The clone carrying this T cell receptor beta chain was counted a few times. The antigen remains undetermined. Researchers took RNA transcripts and amplified the TCR beta CDR3 regions from them. HTBI primers drove first-round RT-PCR of the TCR CDR3. TCRdb re-analysed the multiplex PCR reads in MiXCR, keeping a single row per CDR3 protein. The repertoire holds 600,000 to 850,000 distinct CDR3 sequences, with approximately 19% as singletons. These data belong to a study of T cells in Graves' hyperthyroidism and ophthalmopathy. Findings and limits, study-wide: Within blood appeared most thyroid clonotypes that had expanded above 0.001.

From germline, CDR1 is LGHDT and CDR2 YNNKEL (reference sequence). This CDR3 has 11 residues. V shed 8 bases and J shed 5 bases, with 9 bases lying between them. This sample holds PBMCs from roughly 10 ml fresh peripheral blood. The V call is TRBV3-1, the J call TRBJ2-5, with D hard to call. The clonotype originates from a woman in her fifties or sixties with Graves' hyperthyroidism that later progressed to Graves' ophthalmopathy. Sequenced: blood. This CDR3 is CASARLETQYF. DNA for the CDR3: TGTGCCAGCGCTCGTCTTGAGACCCAGTACTTC.